This T cell receptor beta chain was found in a study of blood T cell repertoires in COVID-19. Profiling relied on immunoSEQ multiplex PCR, and the TCRdb table lists in-frame clones only, not all of them. The profile shows about 90,000 clones, about 75% of them singletons. The CDR3 has 15 residues. The J segment lost 4 bases and the V segment lost 3 bases, leaving 8 bases of the junction unmatched. Germline CDR1 reads SGHTA; CDR2 reads FQGNSA. This clone was picked up one time. The chain joins TRBV7-2 to TRBJ2-5, with 7 bases identical to TRBD1. Sequencing was carried out using peripheral blood. The clonotype was recovered from an elderly woman with acute or convalescent COVID-19. CDR3 nucleotide sequence: TGTGCCAGCAGCTTCCGACAGGGAGAGGGAGAGACCCAGTACTTC. Its translation is CASSFRQGEGETQYF. Variable domain in full (rest from reference TRBV7-2 and TRBJ2-5): GAGVSQSPSNKVTEKGKDVELRCDPISGHTALYWYRQSLGQGLEFLIYFQGNSAPDKSGLPSDRFSAERTGGSVSTLTIQRTQQEDSAVYLCASSFRQGEGETQYFGPGTRLLVL.